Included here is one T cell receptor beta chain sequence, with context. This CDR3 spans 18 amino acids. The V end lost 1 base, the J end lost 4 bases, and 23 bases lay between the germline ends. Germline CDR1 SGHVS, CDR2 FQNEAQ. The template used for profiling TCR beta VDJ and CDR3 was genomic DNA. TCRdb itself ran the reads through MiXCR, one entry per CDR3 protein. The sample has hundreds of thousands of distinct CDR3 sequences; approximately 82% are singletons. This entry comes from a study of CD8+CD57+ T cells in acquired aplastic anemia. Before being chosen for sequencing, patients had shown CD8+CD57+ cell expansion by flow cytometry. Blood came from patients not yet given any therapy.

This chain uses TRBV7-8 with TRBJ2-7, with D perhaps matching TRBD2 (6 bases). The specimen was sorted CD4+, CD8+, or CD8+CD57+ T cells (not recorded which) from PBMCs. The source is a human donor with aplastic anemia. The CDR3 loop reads CASSLEGGLDTQYYEQYV. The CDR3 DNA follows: TGTGCCAGCAGCTTAGAGGGAGGTCTCGATACGCAGTATTACGAGCAGTACGTC.